This T cell receptor (beta chain) was captured in a study of blood T cell repertoires in COVID-19. Across the study: Italy, Spain and the United States were the sources of the convalescent and acute COVID-19 samples.

Produced via immunoSEQ multiplex PCR; TCRdb's table is partial and in-frame only. The sample lists about 150,000 clones, approximately 88% occurring once. Adults between roughly 18 and 95 years of age took part from about two dozen US areas. Assignment of participants to cohorts was predicated upon participant-reported clinical history. Among Cohort 3 donors, those recovered had two negative PCRs, clearance, or symptom resolution. The material sequenced was PBMCs or T cells enriched from blood (not recorded which). This clonotype originated in a woman in her forties or fifties who had recovered from COVID-19.

The CDR3 nucleotides are TGTGCCAGCAGTGAAGGTGCGGGGGGCCGGGACACTGAAGCTTTCTTT. It specifies CASSEGAGGRDTEAFF. The chain links TRBV6-1 to TRBJ1-1, with a weak D call TRBD1 (6 bases). CDR3 length equals 16 residues. V was shortened by 1 base and J by 3 bases, with 15 bases between the two germline ends. From germline, CDR1 is MNHNS and CDR2 SASEGT.